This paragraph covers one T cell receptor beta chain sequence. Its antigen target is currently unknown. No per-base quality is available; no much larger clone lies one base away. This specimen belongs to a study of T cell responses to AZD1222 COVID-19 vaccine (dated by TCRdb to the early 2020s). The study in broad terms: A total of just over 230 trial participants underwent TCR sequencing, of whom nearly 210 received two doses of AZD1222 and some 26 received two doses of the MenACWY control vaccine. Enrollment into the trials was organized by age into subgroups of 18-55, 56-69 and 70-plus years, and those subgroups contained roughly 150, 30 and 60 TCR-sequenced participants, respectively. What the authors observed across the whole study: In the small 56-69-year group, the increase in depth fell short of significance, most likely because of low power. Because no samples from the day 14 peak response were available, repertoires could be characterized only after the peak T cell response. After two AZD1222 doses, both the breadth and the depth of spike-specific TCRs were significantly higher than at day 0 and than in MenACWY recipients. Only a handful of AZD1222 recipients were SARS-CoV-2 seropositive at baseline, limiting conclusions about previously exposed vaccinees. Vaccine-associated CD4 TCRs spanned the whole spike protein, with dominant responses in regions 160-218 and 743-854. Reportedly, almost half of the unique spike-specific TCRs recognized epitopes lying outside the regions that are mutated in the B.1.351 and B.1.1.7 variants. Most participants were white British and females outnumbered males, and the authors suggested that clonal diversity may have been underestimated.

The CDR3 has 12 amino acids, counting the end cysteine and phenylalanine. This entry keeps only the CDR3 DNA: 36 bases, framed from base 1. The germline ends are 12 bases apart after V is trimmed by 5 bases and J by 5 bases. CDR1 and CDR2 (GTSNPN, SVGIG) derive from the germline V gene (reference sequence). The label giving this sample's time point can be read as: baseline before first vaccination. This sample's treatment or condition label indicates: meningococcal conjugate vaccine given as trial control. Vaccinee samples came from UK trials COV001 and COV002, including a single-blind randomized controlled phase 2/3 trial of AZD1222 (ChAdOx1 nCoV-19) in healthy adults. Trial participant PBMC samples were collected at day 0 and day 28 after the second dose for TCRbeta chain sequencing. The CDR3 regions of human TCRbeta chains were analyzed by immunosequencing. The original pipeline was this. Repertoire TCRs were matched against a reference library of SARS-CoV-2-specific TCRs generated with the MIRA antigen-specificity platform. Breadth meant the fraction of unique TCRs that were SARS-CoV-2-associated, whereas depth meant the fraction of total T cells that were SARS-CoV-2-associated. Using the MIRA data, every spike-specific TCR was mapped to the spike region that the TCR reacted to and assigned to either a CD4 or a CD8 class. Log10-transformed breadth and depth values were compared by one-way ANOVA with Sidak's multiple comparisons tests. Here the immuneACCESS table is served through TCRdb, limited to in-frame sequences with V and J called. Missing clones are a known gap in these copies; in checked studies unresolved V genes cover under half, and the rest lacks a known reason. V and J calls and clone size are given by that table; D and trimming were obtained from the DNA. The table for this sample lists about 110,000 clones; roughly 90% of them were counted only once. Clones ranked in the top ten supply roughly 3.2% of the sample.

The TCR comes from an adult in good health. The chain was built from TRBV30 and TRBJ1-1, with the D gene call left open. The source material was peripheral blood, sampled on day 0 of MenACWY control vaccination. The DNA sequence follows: TGTGCCTGGGTGCCCATAGGGACTGAAGCTTTCTTT. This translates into CAWVPIGTEAFF.